The clone carrying this TCR beta chain was seen more than once but under ten times. The data originate from a study of T cell responses to AZD1222 COVID-19 vaccine. Profiling relied on immunoSEQ multiplex PCR, and the TCRdb table lists in-frame clones only, not all of them. Found here are some 140,000 clones, about 92% of them singletons; the top ten hold approximately 20%. The input for sequencing was peripheral blood, taken on day 0 of AZD1222 vaccination. This TCR derives from an adult in good health.

The CDR3 DNA is TGTGCCAGCCAGCTTGGTAATGAAAAACTGTTTTTT. This sequence encodes CASQLGNEKLFF. This chain links TRBV2 with TRBJ1-4; D unresolved. The CDR3 sequence is 12 residues long. V was cut by 8 bases and J by 4 bases, with 8 bases left in between. Germline-derived CDR1 and CDR2 are SNHLY and FYNNEI.